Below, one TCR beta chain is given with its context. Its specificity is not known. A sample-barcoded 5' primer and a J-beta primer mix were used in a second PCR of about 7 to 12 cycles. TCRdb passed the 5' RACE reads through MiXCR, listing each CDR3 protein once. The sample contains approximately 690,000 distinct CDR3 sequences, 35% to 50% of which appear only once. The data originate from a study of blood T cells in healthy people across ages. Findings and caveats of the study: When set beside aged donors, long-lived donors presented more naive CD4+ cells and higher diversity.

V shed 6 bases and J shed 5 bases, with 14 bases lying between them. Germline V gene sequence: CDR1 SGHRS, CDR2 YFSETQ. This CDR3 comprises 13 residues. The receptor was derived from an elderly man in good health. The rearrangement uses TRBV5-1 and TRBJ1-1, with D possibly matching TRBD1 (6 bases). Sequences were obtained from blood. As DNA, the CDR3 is TGCGCCAGCACTTTACAGGGAAGTACTGAAGCTTTCTTT. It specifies CASTLQGSTEAFF.